A single sample gave rise to the 24 T cell receptor beta chains below, sequenced in a study of shared clonotypes between healthy human individuals. Repertoires were generated with immunoSEQ multiplex PCR, while TCRdb's copy carries only in-frame clones and drops some. Found here are some 2.1 million clones, 90% to 95% of them singletons; the top ten hold 0.1% to 0.15%. Sequencing input: naive CD4+ T cells sorted from blood. Subset given: CD45RA+ positively selected. Receptors originate from a man between 18 and 29 years old in good health.

The rearrangement joins TRBV7-2 to TRBJ1-2, with D perhaps matching TRBD1 (6 bases). CDR1 and CDR2 (germline): SGHTA, FQGNSA. The length of the CDR3 is 16 residues. Trimming shortened V by 2 bases and J by 1 base, and 14 bases separated the two germline ends. DNA for the CDR3: TGTGCCAGCAGCTTAAGAGTGGCAGGGGATAACTATGGCTACACCTTC. Its translation is CASSLRVAGDNYGYTF.

V gene TRBV5-1 combines with J gene TRBJ2-3; D not resolved. V was trimmed by 1 base and J by 0 bases, leaving 12 bases between them. Germline V CDR1 and CDR2: SGHRS, YFSETQ. This CDR3 spans 16 amino acids. The chain's CDR3 is CASSLRAAPSTDTQYF. The DNA for the CDR3 is TGCGCCAGCAGCTTGCGGGCTGCTCCTAGCACAGATACGCAGTATTTT.

The chain recombines TRBV30 with TRBJ2-3, with a weak D call TRBD1 (5 bases). Germline-derived CDR1 and CDR2 are GTSNPN and SVGIG (reference sequence). The CDR3 extends over 14 amino acids. The V end lost 4 bases, the J end lost 12 bases, and 23 bases lay between the germline ends. CDR3 region: CAWNSAMESREQYF. DNA for the CDR3: TGTGCCTGGAACTCTGCGATGGAGAGCAGGGAACAGTATTTT.

This sequence joins TRBV30 and TRBJ1-1; 7 bases agree with TRBD1. Germline trimming cut 1 base from V and 9 bases from J; bases unmatched to any gene: 17. Germline loops: CDR1 GTSNPN, CDR2 SVGIG (reference sequence). CDR3 length equals 16 residues. Here the CDR3 DNA reads TGTGCCTGGAGTGCTGGGACAGCTTCGAAAGGCGCCCAAGCTTTCTTT. It is translated as CAWSAGTASKGAQAFF.

V and J are TRBV19 and TRBJ2-7; the match to TRBD2 covers 12 bases. The germline V gene encodes CDR1 LNHDA and CDR2 SQIVND (reference sequence). V shed 4 bases and J 4 bases; nucleotides not matched to a gene: 5. This CDR3 region has 15 residues. The CDR3 is CASSTGLAGKYEQYF. The CDR3 DNA is TGTGCCAGTAGTACAGGACTAGCGGGAAAATACGAGCAGTACTTC.

This sequence joins TRBV5-1 and TRBJ2-3; D not certain. Germline assignment: CDR1 SGHRS and CDR2 YFSETQ. The V end lost 7 bases, the J end lost 1 base, and 4 bases lay between the germline ends. CDR3 length: 11 amino acids. Here the CDR3 reads CASQRTDTQYF. CDR3 coding DNA: TGCGCCAGCCAGCGCACAGATACGCAGTATTTT.

J is TRBJ1-1 and V is TRBV11-2; D uncertain. Germline V gene lookup returns CDR1 SGHAT and CDR2 FQNNGV. The CDR3 consists of 15 residues. V shed 2 bases and J shed 0 bases, with 10 bases lying between them. DNA of the CDR3: TGTGCCAGCAGCTTACCACTTGTACTGAACACTGAAGCTTTCTTT. Protein product: CASSLPLVLNTEAFF.

The gene calls are TRBV7-2 and TRBJ1-6; 8 bases line up with TRBD1. Germline V gene sequence: CDR1 SGHTA, CDR2 FQGNSA. Trimming removed 3 bases from V and 7 bases from J; junction bases left unmatched: 5. The CDR3 covers 15 residues. CDR3 nucleotide sequence: TGTGCCAGCAGCTTTAGGACAGGGATGAATTCACCCCTCCACTTT. Residues: CASSFRTGMNSPLHF.

As concerns this clone: Relative to the germline gene, one junction end is altered; a read error may explain this. The J gene is TRBJ2-3, the V gene TRBV10-3; D may be TRBD1 (5 bases). The germline V gene has CDR1 ENHRY and CDR2 SYGVKD. The CDR3 length is 14 residues. CDR3: CAVRQLPSTDTQYF. CDR3 bases: TGTGCCGTCAGACAGCTCCCTAGCACAGATACGCAGTATTTT.

V gene TRBV5-1 combines with J gene TRBJ1-2, with D perhaps TRBD1 (6 bases). V was trimmed by 4 bases and J by 7 bases, leaving 14 bases between them. This CDR3 has 13 residues. The germline V gene encodes CDR1 SGHRS and CDR2 YFSETQ. The chain's CDR3 is CASSAGGAVGYTF. CDR3 in DNA: TGCGCCAGCAGCGCGGGGGGCGCGGTTGGCTACACCTTC.

A single count supports this clone. The rearrangement joins TRBV6-1 to TRBJ2-5; D is undetermined. This CDR3 region has 14 residues. V was trimmed by 5 bases and J by 4 bases, leaving 14 bases between them. Germline V gene sequence: CDR1 MNHNS, CDR2 SASEGT. The CDR3 DNA reads as TGTGCCAGCAGTTTTACATCGACTGGAGAGACCCAGTACTTC. Residues: CASSFTSTGETQYF.

V and J are TRBV5-1 and TRBJ2-7; D is undetermined. This CDR3 is 11 amino acids long. CDR1 and CDR2 (germline): SGHRS, YFSETQ. Trimming cost V 6 bases and J 4 bases, with 8 bases left between them. The CDR3 region is CASTAGYEQYF. CDR3 DNA: TGCGCCAGCACAGCTGGTTACGAGCAGTACTTC.

This rearrangement joins TRBV2 to TRBJ1-5; the D is unclear. The germline CDR1 and CDR2 sequences are SNHLY and FYNNEI. The CDR3 loop spans 13 amino acids. Trimming stripped 7 bases from V and 2 bases from J, with 9 bases between. As DNA, the CDR3 is TGTGCCAGCACCGGGATTGGCAATCAGCCCCAGCATTTT. Amino acids: CASTGIGNQPQHF.

V and J are TRBV6-5 and TRBJ2-6, with unresolved D. There are 13 residues in the CDR3. V was clipped by 5 bases and J by 2 bases, with 4 bases between them. The germline V gene encodes CDR1 MNHEY and CDR2 SVGAGI. CDR3 region: CASSTTGANVLTF. Here the CDR3 DNA reads TGTGCCAGCAGTACTACTGGGGCCAACGTCCTGACTTTC.

This clone was seen once. The V gene is TRBV7-9, the J gene TRBJ1-1; D is unclear. There are 14 residues in the CDR3. Germline CDR1 reads SEHNR; CDR2 reads FQNEAQ (reference sequence). V shed 0 bases and J shed 1 base, with 6 bases lying between them. CDR3 residues: CASSLATQNTEAFF. CDR3 sequence (DNA): TGTGCCAGCAGCTTAGCCACGCAGAACACTGAAGCTTTCTTT. Supplemented by reference TRBV7-9 and TRBJ1-1, the full variable domain reads DTGVSQNPRHKITKRGQNVTFRCDPISEHNRLYWYRQTLGQGPEFLTYFQNEAQLEKSRLLSDRFSAERPKGSFSTLEIQRTEQGDSAMYLCASSLATQNTEAFFGQGTRLTVV.

This clone was found once. This chain's CDR3 is CASSLKGSGNTIYF. DNA for the CDR3: TGTGCCAGCAGTTTGAAGGGCTCTGGAAACACCATATATTTT. This chain links TRBV28 with TRBJ1-3; D gene uncertain. The V and J ends lost 3 bases and 0 bases respectively, with 6 bases between them. The CDR3 length is 14 residues. Germline V CDR1 and CDR2: MDHEN, SYDVKM.

This chain links TRBV11-1 with TRBJ2-6, with TRBD2 identical over 7 bases. The ends lost 8 bases at V and 3 bases at J; junction bases unmatched: 7. This CDR3 spans 15 amino acids. Germline lookup yields CDR1 SGHAT and CDR2 FQDESV (reference sequence). Written as DNA, the CDR3 is TGTGCCAGCTGCACGGGGGGAAATGGGGCCAACGTCCTGACTTTC. Translation: CASCTGGNGANVLTF.

The chain recombines TRBV4-3 with TRBJ2-3; perhaps TRBD2 as D (7 bases). The CDR3 is 16 residues long. V was clipped by 5 bases and J by 4 bases, with 19 bases between them. Per the germline V gene, CDR1 is LGHNA and CDR2 is YSLEER. CDR3 region: CASSSSAGGPADTQYF. The CDR3 coding sequence is TGCGCCAGCAGCTCGTCGGCCGGGGGGCCGGCAGATACGCAGTATTTT.

The chain is built from TRBV5-6 and TRBJ1-1; 7 bases match TRBD1. From germline, CDR1 is SGHDT and CDR2 YYEEEE. Trimming removed 5 bases from V and 1 base from J; junction bases left unmatched: 11. The CDR3 length is 16 residues. CDR3 DNA: TGTGCCAGCAGGACCGGGACAGCATACACGAACACTGAAGCTTTCTTT. Protein sequence: CASRTGTAYTNTEAFF.

CDR3: CASSLAGTSGGYNEQFF. CDR3 nucleotide sequence: TGCGCCAGCAGCTTGGCTGGGACTAGCGGGGGATACAATGAGCAGTTCTTC. The chain uses TRBV5-1 and TRBJ2-1; 14 bases are shared with TRBD2. Germline loops: CDR1 SGHRS, CDR2 YFSETQ. CDR3 length equals 17 residues. Germline trimming cut 0 bases from V and 4 bases from J; bases unmatched to any gene: 3.

The rearrangement joins TRBV18 to TRBJ1-2; the D gene is possibly TRBD1 (6 bases). Trimming removed 3 bases at V and 4 bases at J, with 12 bases between. The V gene's germline CDR1 is KGHSH and CDR2 LQKENI. The CDR3 contains 14 residues. The chain's CDR3 is CASSPAQGGYGYTF. The CDR3 DNA follows: TGTGCCAGCTCACCCGCACAGGGTGGCTATGGCTACACCTTC. Looking up the rest from reference TRBV18 and TRBJ1-2 gives the full variable domain: NAGVMQNPRHLVRRRGQEARLRCSPMKGHSHVYWYRQLPEEGLKFMVYLQKENIIDESGMPKERFSAEFPKEGPSILRIQQVVRGDSAAYFCASSPAQGGYGYTFGSGTRLTVV.

The chain has TRBV7-9 and TRBJ2-3, with a weak D call TRBD2 (5 bases). This CDR3 spans 18 amino acids. Per the germline V gene, CDR1 is SEHNR and CDR2 is FQNEAQ (reference sequence). V lost 1 base to trimming and J lost 7 bases, with 24 bases between them. CDR3 protein: CASSLVLLLADPRYTQYF. The CDR3, as DNA: TGTGCCAGCAGCTTAGTTTTGTTGCTAGCCGACCCCCGTTATACGCAGTATTTT.

This chain uses TRBV11-3 with TRBJ2-5; 13 bases fit TRBD2. This CDR3 has 15 residues. Germline CDR1 SGHNT, CDR2 YENEEA. V lost 5 bases to trimming and J lost 7 bases; unmatched junction nucleotides: 7. The CDR3: CASSRGTSGEGTQYF. The CDR3 DNA follows: TGTGCCAGCAGCCGCGGGACTAGCGGGGAAGGGACCCAGTACTTC.

This clone was counted a single time. The rearrangement links TRBV9 to TRBJ2-3, with 9 bases identical to TRBD2. The CDR3 consists of 14 residues. V lost 4 bases and J lost 2; bases outside the gene matches: 2. In germline, CDR1 is SGDLS, CDR2 YYNGEE. The CDR3 DNA reads TGTGCCAGCAGCCAGGGACTAGCCACAGATACGCAGTATTTT. Translation: CASSQGLATDTQYF.